The 16 T cell receptor beta chains below were found in one sample sequenced in a study of T cell repertoires in cytomegalovirus infection. No antigen has been identified for these receptors. TCRdb called the reads again in MiXCR, with one record for every CDR3 protein. The table lists roughly 46,000 distinct CDR3 sequences, roughly 19% of them singletons. The sequenced sample was CD8+ T cells from cultured PBMCs, obtained from culture after CMV antigen stimulation. These receptor sequences come from a human donor in good health (CMV status not recorded). Some clones in this sample may be carry-over from other donors' samples.

This clonotype turned up a few times. This chain connects TRBV27 to TRBJ2-4; 8 positions agree with TRBD1. In germline, CDR1 is MNHEY, CDR2 SMNVEV (reference sequence). This CDR3 spans 15 amino acids. The V segment lost 2 bases and the J segment 3 bases; nucleotides outside the gene matches: 3. The CDR3 region has the DNA TGTGCCAGCAGTTTAGGACAGGGAGGCAAAAACATTCAGTACTTC. Amino acids: CASSLGQGGKNIQYF.

This clonotype has just a few counts. The chain is built from TRBV19 and TRBJ2-3; no firm D call. The CDR3 spans 14 residues. Germline assignment: CDR1 LNHDA and CDR2 SQIVND (reference sequence). V was cut by 4 bases and J by 2 bases, with 10 bases left in between. In nucleotides, the CDR3 is TGTGCCAGTAGTACACTCACGGACACAGATACGCAGTATTTT. Protein product: CASSTLTDTDTQYF.

The chain employs TRBV12-3 or TRBV12-4 and TRBJ1-3; 8 bases line up with TRBD1. V lost 6 bases and J lost 3; bases outside the gene matches: 7. This CDR3 region has 15 residues. This chain's CDR3 is CASSLLDRGGNTIYF. For the CDR3, the DNA is TGTGCCAGCAGCCTTCTAGACAGGGGTGGAAACACCATATATTTT.

There are a few counts of this clonotype. V and J are TRBV5-4 and TRBJ2-7, with 14 nucleotides matching TRBD2. The germline CDR1 and CDR2 sequences are SGHNT and YYREEE (reference sequence). The CDR3 runs 16 residues. Germline trimming cut 3 bases from V and 6 bases from J; bases unmatched to any gene: 8. CDR3 in DNA: TGTGCCAGCAGCTGGAACCCCGGACTAGCGGGAGGCGAGCAGTACTTC. This encodes CASSWNPGLAGGEQYF.

V is TRBV19 and J is TRBJ1-1; D uncertain. The germline V gene has CDR1 LNHDA and CDR2 SQIVND (reference sequence). The CDR3 loop spans 16 amino acids. Trimming took 3 bases from V and 1 from J, leaving 15 bases between them. The CDR3 reads CASSIGSDTENTEAFF. The CDR3, as DNA: TGTGCCAGTAGTATTGGGTCCGACACCGAGAACACTGAAGCTTTCTTT.

This sequence joins TRBV7-9 and TRBJ2-1; 8 positions match TRBD2. V dropped 4 bases and J dropped 14; count of bases not matched to a gene: 4. CDR1 SEHNR and CDR2 FQNEAQ come from the germline V gene (reference sequence). The CDR3 runs to 11 residues. CDR3 bases: TGTGCCAGCAGCTCGGAGCGGGAGAAGTTCTTC. Translated: CASSSEREKFF.

This clonotype was seen at least ten times. V is TRBV7-9 and J is TRBJ2-5; D call uncertain. From germline, CDR1 is SEHNR and CDR2 FQNEAQ (reference sequence). V was trimmed by 2 bases and J by 2 bases, leaving 12 bases between them. The CDR3 is 15 amino acids. The chain's CDR3 is CASSLWELAQETQYF. In DNA, the CDR3 is TGTGCCAGCAGCTTATGGGAACTTGCGCAAGAGACCCAGTACTTC.

This clonotype was observed at least ten times. The rearrangement uses TRBV11-2 and TRBJ2-7, with 12 bases matching TRBD1. The CDR3 sequence is 15 residues long. CDR1 SGHAT and CDR2 FQNNGV come from the germline V gene. V was pared by 1 base and J by 7 bases, with 5 bases of the junction left unmatched. CDR3 nucleotide sequence: TGTGCCAGCAGCTTAGTCTGGGACAGGGGGCGAGAGCAGTACTTC. It is translated as CASSLVWDRGREQYF.

The chain links TRBV29-1 to TRBJ1-1, with D unresolved. The CDR3 totals 12 residues. Germline V gives CDR1 SQVTM, CDR2 ANQGSEA. The DNA of the CDR3 is TGCAACAATATCGTAATGAACACTGAAGCTTTCTTT. The encoded protein is CNNIVMNTEAFF.

This chain links TRBV18 with TRBJ1-5, with unresolved D. The CDR3 consists of 16 residues. V was clipped by 2 bases and J by 0 bases, with 11 bases between them. Looked up from germline, CDR1 is KGHSH and CDR2 is LQKENI. CDR3 sequence reads: CASSPGRLYSNQPQHF. For the CDR3, the DNA is TGTGCCAGCTCACCAGGCAGACTGTATAGCAATCAGCCCCAGCATTTT.

This clonotype was seen a few times. The chain carries TRBV18 and TRBJ2-1; TRBD1 aligns across 7 bases. The CDR3 runs to 14 residues. With V trimmed by 6 bases and J by 4 bases, 6 bases remained unmatched. Germline CDR1 is KGHSH and CDR2 is LQKENI. The chain's CDR3 is CASSRTGYYNEQFF. In nucleotides, the CDR3 is TGTGCCAGCTCTCGGACAGGCTATTACAATGAGCAGTTCTTC.

In its sample, this clonotype was seen many times. V is TRBV9 and J is TRBJ2-3; D is unresolved. In germline, CDR1 is SGDLS, CDR2 YYNGEE. This CDR3 contains 14 residues. Trimming removed 0 bases at V and 4 bases at J, with 9 bases between. This CDR3 reads CASSVEVPADTQYF. In DNA form, the CDR3 reads TGTGCCAGCAGCGTAGAAGTGCCGGCAGATACGCAGTATTTT.

The chain carries TRBV6-6 and TRBJ2-2, with TRBD1 as a possible D gene (6 bases). V lost 7 bases and J lost 7, with 16 bases in between. Germline CDR1 MNHNY, CDR2 SVGAGI (reference sequence). CDR3 size: 14 residues. CDR3 DNA: TGTGCCAGCACCCCCCAGGGGCAGCTCGGGGAGCTGTTTTTT. The encoded protein is CASTPQGQLGELFF.

This chain joins TRBV27 and TRBJ2-2; no clear D gene. Germline V gene sequence: CDR1 MNHEY, CDR2 SMNVEV (reference sequence). Trimming stripped 6 bases from V and 1 base from J, with 9 bases between. The CDR3 spans 14 residues. The CDR3 DNA follows: TGTGCCAGCAGAACCTATATGAACACCGGGGAGCTGTTTTTT. This gives the protein CASRTYMNTGELFF.

In this sample, this clonotype turned up a few times. V is TRBV29-1 and J is TRBJ2-2; D is ambiguous. This CDR3 has 16 residues. Germline CDR1 and CDR2: SQVTM and ANQGSEA. The V and J ends lost 1 base and 4 bases respectively, with 16 bases between them. The CDR3 nucleotides are TGCAGCGTTGAAGTAAGGGCGAAATGGGGCACCGGGGAGCTGTTTTTT. Encoded protein: CSVEVRAKWGTGELFF.

This clonotype has more than one count but fewer than ten. The chain joins TRBV3-1 to TRBJ1-2; D might be TRBD1 (5 bases). The germline gives CDR1 LGHDT, CDR2 YNNKEL (reference sequence). The germline V and J ends were trimmed by 0 bases and 3 bases, with 11 bases remaining between them. The CDR3 has 15 amino acids. The CDR3 protein is CASSQEPGTYYGYTF. The CDR3 DNA follows: TGTGCCAGCAGCCAAGAGCCAGGGACTTACTATGGCTACACCTTC.